This is a list of T cell receptor beta chains from one sample in a study of blood T cell repertoires in COVID-19. Assay used: immunoSEQ multiplex PCR; TCRdb lists only in-frame clones, some missing. Of hundreds of thousands of clones listed, about nine tenths are singletons. The source material was peripheral blood. The receptors shown here come from a middle-aged woman who had recovered from COVID-19. Each CDR3 is given with its conserved first and last residue. The order of the fields is D gene, J gene, V gene, clone size, CDR3 DNA, CDR3 protein. The D gene is left open where the match is weak. Rows give clone size only sometimes, using once, few, many, or a class for an expanded clone.

>TRBD2|TRBJ2-1|TRBV13|NA
TGTGCCAGCAGCTCAAACCGGGGGGGCCCTACCGATGAGCAGTTCTTC
CASSSNRGGPTDEQFF
>TRBD2|TRBJ2-1|TRBV30|NA
TGTGCCTGGAGTGTAGCTCTAGCGGGGGGCAATGAGCAGTTCTTC
CAWSVALAGGNEQFF
>TRBD1|TRBJ2-3|TRBV29-1|NA
TGCAGCGTCCGGGGACAGGTCGCTAGCACAGATACGCAGTATTTT
CSVRGQVASTDTQYF
>NA|TRBJ2-1|TRBV6-5|NA
TGTGCCAGCAGTTACTCGAGACAGTCGAATGAGCAGTTCTTC
CASSYSRQSNEQFF
>TRBD1|TRBJ2-6|TRBV5-3|NA
TGTGCCAGAAGCCCCCGGGGACAGGGAGACACTGGGGCCAACGTCCTGACTTTC
CARSPRGQGDTGANVLTF
>NA|TRBJ2-7|TRBV7-9|NA
TGTGCCAGCAGCTTTGACAGCTACGAGCAGTACTTC
CASSFDSYEQYF
>NA|TRBJ1-5|TRBV7-2|NA
TGTGCCAGCAGCACCTACTTGACAGTGAATCAGCCCCAGCATTTT
CASSTYLTVNQPQHF
>NA|TRBJ2-5|TRBV10-1|NA
TGCGCCAGCAGGCCAGGGGGGTGGGAGACCCAGTACTTC
CASRPGGWETQYF
>TRBD2|TRBJ2-1|TRBV5-6|few
TGTGCCAGCAGCCCTCTAGCGGGGGCCGCCTACAATGAGCAGTTCTTC
CASSPLAGAAYNEQFF
>TRBD1|TRBJ2-5|TRBV5-1|NA
TGCGCCAGCAGCGGGACCCAGGGCAGGGGGCCAGAGACCCAGTACTTC
CASSGTQGRGPETQYF
>NA|TRBJ1-6|TRBV14|NA
TGTGCCAGCAGCCCCCATAGCCGGGAGACAGTCCCCTCACCCCTCCACTTT
CASSPHSRETVPSPLHF
>TRBD2|TRBJ2-1|TRBV10-1|NA
TGCGCCAGCAGTGAGTCGCGGGGGGACCTCATAGAGCAGTTCTTC
CASSESRGDLIEQFF
>TRBD1|TRBJ1-1|TRBV19|NA
TGTGCCAGTAGTCTTAGACAGGGGGCAGGTGAAGCTTTCTTT
CASSLRQGAGEAFF
>NA|TRBJ1-2|TRBV9|NA
TGTGCCAGCAGCGCGGATCACGGGGGAGCTAACTATGGCTACACCTTC
CASSADHGGANYGYTF
>NA|TRBJ2-3|TRBV5-4|NA
TGTGCCAGCAGCCTCACCGGGACAAGCACAGATACGCAGTATTTT
CASSLTGTSTDTQYF
>TRBD2|TRBJ2-3|TRBV11-1|NA
TGTGCCAGCAGCTTCGGACTAGCAGTCACAGATACGCAGTATTTT
CASSFGLAVTDTQYF
>TRBD2|TRBJ2-5|TRBV5-4|NA
TGTGCCAGCAGCCCGGAACTAGCGGGGGTCCAAGAGACCCAGTACTTC
CASSPELAGVQETQYF
>NA|TRBJ1-1|TRBV7-2|NA
TGTGCCAGCTGTCCTAATCCCCAGGGCGGGGACACTGAAGCTTTCTTT
CASCPNPQGGDTEAFF
>TRBD1|TRBJ1-2|TRBV10-3|NA
TGTGCCATATCGGGGACAGTCTATGGCTACACCTTC
CAISGTVYGYTF
>TRBD2|TRBJ2-7|TRBV7-3|NA
TGTGCCAGCAGCCCGGCGGGGGGGCCCAACGAGCAGTACTTC
CASSPAGGPNEQYF
>NA|TRBJ2-2|TRBV7-9|NA
TGTGCCAGCCACGGGCGGACAGTGGACACCGGGGAGCTGTTTTTT
CASHGRTVDTGELFF
>NA|TRBJ2-1|TRBV9|NA
TGTGCCAGCAGCGTAGTTGAGGGACTGGCGGGGGCTTACAATGAGCAGTTCTTC
CASSVVEGLAGAYNEQFF